Shown below are 25 T cell receptor beta chains from a single sample sequenced in a study of blood T cell repertoires in COVID-19. Sequencing used immunoSEQ multiplex PCR; TCRdb keeps in-frame clones, though not all of them. The data contain about 130,000 clones, more than 80% of them seen just once; the ten biggest clones take up roughly 4%. The sample taken for sequencing was PBMCs or T cells enriched from blood (not recorded which). The receptors were sampled from a man in his fifties who had recovered from COVID-19.

In its sample, this clone was seen once. The V call is TRBV7-9, the J call TRBJ1-1; 11 positions match TRBD1. Per the germline V gene, CDR1 is SEHNR and CDR2 is FQNEAQ (reference sequence). CDR3 length equals 16 residues. V lost 6 bases and J lost 3; bases outside the gene matches: 9. CDR3: CASSPGTGGMYTEAFF. DNA for the CDR3: TGTGCCAGCAGTCCCGGGACAGGGGGTATGTACACTGAAGCTTTCTTT.

The V call is TRBV24-1, the J call TRBJ2-7; the D gene is possibly TRBD1 (5 bases). V dropped 4 bases and J dropped 2 bases, with 8 bases sitting between them. The CDR3 consists of 13 residues. Looked up from germline, CDR1 is KGHDR and CDR2 is SFDVKD. This CDR3 is CATSDDRTYEQYF. CDR3 nucleotide sequence: TGTGCCACCAGTGACGACAGAACCTACGAGCAGTACTTC.

The CDR3 region is CASSYSREDNEKLFF. The CDR3 DNA reads as TGTGCCAGCAGTTACTCGAGGGAAGATAATGAAAAACTGTTTTTT. The chain couples TRBV6-2 or TRBV6-3 to TRBJ1-4; no reliable D call. Trimming took 0 bases from V and 4 from J, leaving 9 bases between them. This CDR3 region has 15 residues. Germline V gene data show CDR1 as MNHEY and CDR2 as SVGEGT.

The chain joins TRBV18 to TRBJ1-6, with 10 bases matching TRBD1. CDR1 and CDR2 from the germline V gene are KGHSH and LQKENI. The CDR3 is 14 residues long. After removal of 5 bases from V and 14 bases from J, the junction contained 9 bases not matched to a gene. DNA for the CDR3: TGTGCCAGCTCAACCCGGGACAGGGGTCCTTCCCTCCACTTT. The encoded protein is CASSTRDRGPSLHF.

The chain uses TRBV9 and TRBJ2-3; the match to TRBD1 covers 9 bases. V lost 3 bases, J lost 1 base, and 6 bases stayed unmatched. The CDR3 is 16 amino acids. CDR1 SGDLS and CDR2 YYNGEE come from the germline V gene. The CDR3 bases are TGTGCCAGCAGCGGACGAAACAGGGGGCGCACAGATACGCAGTATTTT. The encoded protein is CASSGRNRGRTDTQYF.

This sequence joins TRBV28 and TRBJ1-2; 9 bases are a match to TRBD1. Germline V gene lookup returns CDR1 MDHEN and CDR2 SYDVKM. V shed 4 bases, J shed 8 bases, and the junction held 14 bases outside the gene matches. This CDR3 has 16 amino acids. The CDR3 is CASSSPGQGRSAGYTF. The CDR3 DNA is TGTGCCAGCAGTTCCCCGGGACAGGGCCGTTCCGCAGGCTACACCTTC.

The V gene is TRBV19, the J gene TRBJ1-2; the D gene is possibly TRBD1 (6 bases). The V gene lost 6 bases and the J gene lost 0 bases, with 14 bases spanning the gap. Germline lookup yields CDR1 LNHDA and CDR2 SQIVND (reference sequence). The CDR3 spans 15 residues. CDR3 coding DNA: TGTGCCAGTAGGGAATGGACAGCCTCTAACTATGGCTACACCTTC. The encoded protein is CASREWTASNYGYTF.

The chain links TRBV5-4 to TRBJ2-5, with 8 nucleotides matching TRBD2. With 0 bases clipped from V and 5 bases from J, the junction kept 6 bases outside the gene matches. Germline lookup yields CDR1 SGHNT and CDR2 YYREEE (reference sequence). CDR3 size: 15 residues. CDR3 DNA: TGTGCCAGCAGCTTGGAGGCGGGGGGCTGGGAGACCCAGTACTTC. Translation gives CASSLEAGGWETQYF.

This clone turned up a few times. This sequence joins TRBV27 and TRBJ1-2, with 7 bases that match TRBD1. The V gene's germline CDR1 is MNHEY and CDR2 SMNVEV (reference sequence). This CDR3 contains 15 residues. V dropped 6 bases and J dropped 3; count of bases not matched to a gene: 10. The CDR3 DNA reads as TGTGCCAGCAGAAGGCCCCACAGGGGTGACTATGGCTACACCTTC. Amino acid sequence: CASRRPHRGDYGYTF.

The chain uses TRBV6-2 or TRBV6-3 and TRBJ2-5; 7 nucleotides align to TRBD2. The ends lost 2 bases at V and 2 bases at J; junction bases unmatched: 8. Germline CDR1 is MNHEY and CDR2 is SVGEGT. The CDR3 covers 16 residues. This CDR3 is CASSYTQGGRQETQYF. Written as DNA, the CDR3 is TGTGCCAGCAGTTACACTCAGGGAGGGAGGCAAGAGACCCAGTACTTC.

J is TRBJ2-1 and V is TRBV7-2; 11 bases agree with TRBD2. CDR3 length: 16 residues. Germline CDR1 is SGHTA and CDR2 is FQGNSA. V shed 5 bases, J shed 3 bases, and the junction held 6 bases outside the gene matches. The CDR3 region is CASSRILAGDYNEQFF. The CDR3 DNA reads as TGTGCCAGCAGCCGGATACTAGCGGGGGACTACAATGAGCAGTTCTTC.

This chain joins TRBV7-3 and TRBJ2-5; perhaps TRBD2 as D (6 bases). The CDR3 contains 14 residues. The V end was cut by 3 bases, the J end by 4 bases, with 12 bases between. Germline V gives CDR1 SGHTA, CDR2 FQGTGA. The CDR3 region is CASSFRGMGETQYF. The CDR3, as DNA: TGTGCCAGCAGCTTTCGCGGGATGGGAGAGACCCAGTACTTC.

The chain uses TRBV7-9 and TRBJ2-7, with D possibly matching TRBD2 (6 bases). V gave up 1 base and J gave up 3 bases, with 10 bases separating them. Germline assignment: CDR1 SEHNR and CDR2 FQNEAQ (reference sequence). This CDR3 has 14 residues. CDR3 DNA: TGTGCCAGCAGCTTAGGCGGGACTTTCTACGAGCAGTACTTC. Encoded protein: CASSLGGTFYEQYF. Supplemented by reference TRBV7-9 and TRBJ2-7, the full variable domain reads DTGVSQNPRHKITKRGQNVTFRCDPISEHNRLYWYRQTLGQGPEFLTYFQNEAQLEKSRLLSDRFSAERPKGSFSTLEIQRTEQGDSAMYLCASSLGGTFYEQYFGPGTRLTVT.

The rearrangement joins TRBV5-1 to TRBJ2-7, with D maybe TRBD1 (6 bases). This CDR3 comprises 15 residues. Germline assignment: CDR1 SGHRS and CDR2 YFSETQ. V lost 4 bases to trimming and J lost 3 bases, with 17 bases between them. DNA for the CDR3: TGCGCCAGCAGCCTACTTCCCGGACAGAACTACGAGCAGTACTTC. Its translation is CASSLLPGQNYEQYF.

The chain employs TRBV28 and TRBJ1-3; 12 positions agree with TRBD1. The CDR3 extends over 18 amino acids. Trimming removed 6 bases from V and 0 bases from J; junction bases left unmatched: 9. The germline gives CDR1 MDHEN, CDR2 SYDVKM. The DNA of the CDR3 is TGTGCCAGCAGCCGGGACAGGGGGCCCCTCGACTCTGGAAACACCATATATTTT. Protein product: CASSRDRGPLDSGNTIYF. Together with reference TRBV28 and TRBJ1-3, the CDR3 gives the full variable domain: DVKVTQSSRYLVKRTGEKVFLECVQDMDHENMFWYRQDPGLGLRLIYFSYDVKMKEKGDIPEGYSVSREKKERFSLILESASTNQTSMYLCASSRDRGPLDSGNTIYFGEGSWLTVV.

The rearrangement links TRBV6-6 to TRBJ1-1; D not resolved. The germline V gene encodes CDR1 MNHNY and CDR2 SVGAGI (reference sequence). This CDR3 region has 14 residues. V lost 0 bases, J lost 11 bases, and 16 bases lay in between. CDR3 nucleotides: TGTGCCAGCAGTTACTCATTCGTAGGGAGCTTCGCTTTCTTT. Its translation is CASSYSFVGSFAFF.

This sequence joins TRBV7-3 and TRBJ2-1, with TRBD2 matching over 7 bases. Per germline, CDR1 SGHTA and CDR2 FQGTGA. The CDR3 is made up of 15 amino acids. J gave up 5 bases and V 5 bases, and 9 bases lay outside the gene matches. Here the CDR3 DNA reads TGTGCCAGCAGCCCCTCCAGCGGGATTAACAATGAGCAGTTCTTC. Protein sequence: CASSPSSGINNEQFF.

CDR3 region: CASSLNPIIYGYTF. The CDR3 coding sequence is TGTGCCAGCAGTTTAAATCCTATAATCTATGGCTACACCTTC. The rearrangement joins TRBV28 to TRBJ1-2, with no clear D. Trimming cost V 2 bases and J 4 bases, with 11 bases left between them. This CDR3 spans 14 amino acids. Germline values: CDR1 MDHEN, CDR2 SYDVKM.

The gene calls are TRBV7-3 and TRBJ2-2; D remains ambiguous. Trimming cost V 8 bases and J 5 bases, with 15 bases left between them. There are 14 residues in the CDR3. Germline lookup yields CDR1 SGHTA and CDR2 FQGTGA. The CDR3 coding sequence is TGTGCCAGCGGCCCCTCTCTAGGAACCGGGGAGCTGTTTTTT. The encoded protein is CASGPSLGTGELFF.

The chain carries TRBV2 and TRBJ1-6, with a tentative D call TRBD1 (5 bases). Germline lookup yields CDR1 SNHLY and CDR2 FYNNEI. Trimming took 7 bases from V and 5 from J, leaving 12 bases between them. The CDR3 contains 14 residues. The CDR3 region is CASTGVSNNSPLHF. As DNA, the CDR3 is TGTGCCAGCACGGGGGTTTCGAATAATTCACCCCTCCACTTT.

The V gene is TRBV11-2, the J gene TRBJ1-2; tentative D call: TRBD1 (5 bases). There are 15 residues in the CDR3. Germline V gene sequence: CDR1 SGHAT, CDR2 FQNNGV. The germline V and J ends were trimmed by 5 bases and 13 bases, with 26 bases remaining between them. CDR3 nucleotides: TGTGCCAGCAGCGTGGGGTTCAGACAGAACGAGTCCCCCACCTTC. Residues: CASSVGFRQNESPTF.

The rearrangement uses TRBV7-2 and TRBJ2-3; TRBD2 aligns across 8 bases. The CDR3 extends over 17 amino acids. Trimming removed 1 base from V and 1 base from J; junction bases left unmatched: 7. CDR1 is SGHTA, CDR2 FQGNSA, per germline. The CDR3 loop reads CASSLGGTSRGTDTQYF. CDR3 nucleotide sequence: TGTGCCAGCAGCTTAGGTGGGACTAGTAGGGGCACAGATACGCAGTATTTT.

The genes are TRBV3-1 (or the pseudogene TRBV3-2) and TRBJ2-2, with 8 positions matching TRBD2. The germline CDR1 and CDR2 sequences are LGHDT and YNNKEL (reference sequence). CDR3 length equals 15 residues. Trimming took 1 base from V and 5 from J; bases not matched to a gene: 3. The CDR3 DNA sequence: TGTGCCAGCAGCCAAGGGCTAGCGGGTACCGGGGAGCTGTTTTTT. Translation: CASSQGLAGTGELFF.

The chain has TRBV30 and TRBJ1-5, with D possibly being TRBD1 (6 bases). V gave up 3 bases and J gave up 0 bases, with 12 bases separating them. Germline lookup yields CDR1 GTSNPN and CDR2 SVGIG (reference sequence). The CDR3 sequence is 15 residues long. CDR3 sequence: CAWSRTGNSNQPQHF. CDR3 in DNA: TGTGCCTGGAGCCGCACAGGGAATAGCAATCAGCCCCAGCATTTT.

J is TRBJ2-1 and V is TRBV7-3; D remains unclear. The CDR3 has 14 amino acids. Germline lookup yields CDR1 SGHTA and CDR2 FQGTGA. Deletions cut 5 bases from V and 7 bases from J, with 15 bases between. CDR3 coding DNA: TGTGCCAGCAGCCCTGCCGCTAGTCGGAATGAGCAGTTCTTC. This sequence encodes CASSPAASRNEQFF.